What follows are 14 T cell receptor beta chains derived from one specimen sequenced in a study of blood T cell repertoires in COVID-19. Produced via immunoSEQ multiplex PCR; TCRdb's table is partial and in-frame only. Here the sample spans roughly 90,000 clones, about 89% being singletons. Source material: peripheral blood. The receptors here all came from a man aged 45 to 65 with COVID-19, enrolled during active disease.

The chain has TRBV27 and TRBJ1-5; D unclear. Trimming shortened V by 5 bases and J by 0 bases, and 14 bases separated the two germline ends. The CDR3 is 16 amino acids. Germline CDR1 is MNHEY and CDR2 is SMNVEV (reference sequence). As DNA, the CDR3 is TGTGCCAGCAGTCCACAGCGAGGGCTTAGCAATCAGCCCCAGCATTTT. Protein: CASSPQRGLSNQPQHF.

This sequence joins TRBV19 and TRBJ2-1, with 8 bases fitting TRBD1. CDR3 length: 15 residues. V lost 7 bases to trimming and J lost 7 bases; unmatched junction nucleotides: 12. CDR1 and CDR2 from the germline V gene are LNHDA and SQIVND (reference sequence). CDR3 in amino acids: CASTQDRVIGNEQFF. As DNA, the CDR3 is TGTGCCAGTACCCAGGACAGGGTGATTGGGAATGAGCAGTTCTTC.

This clone was seen just once. The V gene is TRBV6-1, the J gene TRBJ1-2, with unresolved D. The CDR3 has 13 amino acids. V lost 3 bases, J lost 3 bases, and 8 bases lay in between. Germline V lookup: CDR1 MNHNS, CDR2 SASEGT. CDR3: CASSESIDYGYTF. CDR3 sequence (DNA): TGTGCCAGCAGTGAGTCGATAGACTATGGCTACACCTTC.

CDR3: CASSLQGQGYNSPLHF. The CDR3 bases are TGTGCCAGCTCTCTACAGGGTCAGGGGTATAATTCACCCCTCCACTTT. The chain joins TRBV7-8 to TRBJ1-6; D is possibly TRBD1 (6 bases). CDR1 and CDR2 (germline): SGHVS, FQNEAQ. The CDR3 has 16 residues. V was clipped by 8 bases and J by 4 bases, with 18 bases between them. Based on the CDR3 plus reference TRBV7-8 and TRBJ1-6, the full variable domain is GAGVSQSPRYKVAKRGQDVALRCDPISGHVSLFWYQQALGQGPEFLTYFQNEAQLDKSGLPSDRFFAERPEGSVSTLKIQRTQQEDSAVYLCASSLQGQGYNSPLHFGNGTRLTVT.

The chain combines TRBV6-5 with TRBJ1-3; D is ambiguous. This CDR3 is 16 amino acids long. Germline loops: CDR1 MNHEY, CDR2 SVGAGI. V lost 0 bases and J 0 bases, leaving 9 bases between the germline ends. The CDR3 nucleotides read TGTGCCAGCAGTTACTCGGCAGGCGTCTCTGGAAACACCATATATTTT. This encodes CASSYSAGVSGNTIYF.

The chain's CDR3 is CASSYSLASYGYTF. The DNA for the CDR3 is TGTGCCAGCAGTTACTCGTTAGCAAGCTATGGCTACACCTTC. The chain recombines TRBV6-5 with TRBJ1-2; unclear D gene. From germline, CDR1 is MNHEY and CDR2 SVGAGI. This CDR3 spans 14 amino acids. Trimming took off 0 bases at V and 4 bases at J, with 9 bases between the two ends.

The chain links TRBV7-2 to TRBJ1-1, with 9 bases identical to TRBD1. The CDR3 loop spans 14 amino acids. Losses at the gene ends were 5 bases for V and 11 bases for J; bases not matched to a gene: 12. Germline V lookup: CDR1 SGHTA, CDR2 FQGNSA. The CDR3 protein is CASSLDWDRALAFF. The CDR3 region has the DNA TGTGCCAGCAGCCTGGACTGGGACAGGGCATTGGCTTTCTTT.

CDR3 amino acids: CASSFTGFQEKLFF. CDR3 DNA sequence: TGTGCCAGCAGCTTCACAGGGTTTCAAGAAAAACTGTTTTTT. This chain uses TRBV5-8 with TRBJ1-4, with D possibly being TRBD1 (6 bases). The CDR3 consists of 14 residues. Trimming pared 2 bases from V and 8 bases from J, leaving 13 bases between. Germline values: CDR1 SGHTS, CDR2 YDEGEE.

The V and J genes are TRBV9 and TRBJ1-6; D gene uncertain. Germline CDR1 is SGDLS and CDR2 is YYNGEE. V lost 2 bases and J 8 bases, leaving 11 bases between the germline ends. The CDR3 consists of 14 residues. CDR3 region: CASSVGGNDSPLHF. DNA of the CDR3: TGTGCCAGCAGCGTTGGAGGGAACGATTCACCCCTCCACTTT.

This clone was detected only once. The J gene is TRBJ1-4, the V gene TRBV7-9; D may be TRBD1 (6 bases). This CDR3 comprises 17 residues. CDR1 SEHNR and CDR2 FQNEAQ come from the germline V gene (reference sequence). Trimming removed 3 bases at V and 5 bases at J, with 19 bases between. The CDR3 loop is CASSFQKTTGPNEKLFF. Here the CDR3 DNA reads TGTGCCAGCAGCTTCCAGAAGACGACAGGACCGAATGAAAAACTGTTTTTT.

The chain recombines TRBV2 with TRBJ1-2; D is unclear. The CDR3 covers 14 residues. Per the germline V gene, CDR1 is SNHLY and CDR2 is FYNNEI. V was cut by 4 bases and J by 6 bases, with 15 bases left in between. CDR3 DNA: TGTGCCAGCAGTGCCGGCCCGGGAACAGATGGCTACACCTTC. It translates to CASSAGPGTDGYTF.

This clone has a handful of counts. This chain joins TRBV6-5 and TRBJ2-3; TRBD1 matches at 8 bases. The CDR3 runs to 13 residues. Germline lookup yields CDR1 MNHEY and CDR2 SVGAGI. The trim removed 8 bases at V and 5 bases at J, leaving 6 bases unmatched. CDR3: CASPDRAVDTQYF. In nucleotides, the CDR3 is TGTGCCAGCCCGGACAGGGCGGTAGATACGCAGTATTTT.

The rearrangement links TRBV7-8 to TRBJ2-3; D perhaps matches TRBD2 (5 bases). Germline CDR1 and CDR2: SGHVS and FQNEAQ. This CDR3 has 14 amino acids. V lost 1 base and J 5 bases, leaving 10 bases between the germline ends. For the CDR3, the DNA is TGTGCCAGCAGCTTAGGGCTAGCAGGAGATACGCAGTATTTT. Translation gives CASSLGLAGDTQYF. The full variable domain, completed using reference TRBV7-8 and TRBJ2-3, is GAGVSQSPRYKVAKRGQDVALRCDPISGHVSLFWYQQALGQGPEFLTYFQNEAQLDKSGLPSDRFFAERPEGSVSTLKIQRTQQEDSAVYLCASSLGLAGDTQYFGPGTRLTVL.

This chain uses TRBV19 with TRBJ1-6, with 12 bases lining up with TRBD1. This CDR3 comprises 17 residues. V lost 6 bases, J lost 8 bases, and 11 bases stayed unmatched. Germline loops: CDR1 LNHDA, CDR2 SQIVND (reference sequence). CDR3 nucleotides: TGTGCCAGTAGCTCATTTTGGGGACAGGGGGCGGATTCACCCCTCCACTTT. Its translation is CASSSFWGQGADSPLHF.